Listed here are 25 T cell receptor beta chains from one sample, sequenced in a study of neurological immune-mediated disorders. In TCRdb, the 5' RACE reads were re-called with MiXCR into one record per CDR3 protein. Of tens of thousands of distinct CDR3 sequences in the sample, around 5% are singletons; the top ten hold about 5%. Sequencing was performed on PBMCs. The receptors originated from a human donor with multiple sclerosis. The donor label of this sample is uncertain.

This clonotype was recorded many times. CDR3 residues: CASASGTGGVNEQFF. CDR3 coding DNA: TGCGCCAGCGCCTCCGGGACAGGGGGCGTCAATGAGCAGTTCTTC. This chain connects TRBV5-1 to TRBJ2-1, with 12 bases fitting TRBD1. The germline CDR1 and CDR2 sequences are SGHRS and YFSETQ. Germline trimming cut 7 bases from V and 6 bases from J; bases unmatched to any gene: 8. The CDR3 totals 15 residues.

In its sample, this clonotype was seen many times. This chain uses TRBV5-1 with TRBJ1-2; D unresolved. V was trimmed by 0 bases and J by 5 bases, leaving 8 bases between them. The CDR3 runs 13 residues. The germline V gene encodes CDR1 SGHRS and CDR2 YFSETQ. CDR3 in amino acids: CASSLAGEYGYTF. In DNA, the CDR3 is TGCGCCAGCAGCTTGGCCGGGGAATATGGCTACACCTTC.

Many counts were recorded for this clonotype. As DNA, the CDR3 is TGTGCCAGCAGCTTTTATGACAGGGCGAACACTGAAGCTTTCTTT. It is translated as CASSFYDRANTEAFF. V and J are TRBV5-6 and TRBJ1-1; 7 bases agree with TRBD1. The CDR3 is 15 residues long. The V gene end was trimmed by 2 bases and the J gene end by 1 base; junction bases not matched to a gene: 5. Germline V gives CDR1 SGHDT, CDR2 YYEEEE.

This clonotype showed up many times. The rearrangement links TRBV20-1 to TRBJ1-1, with 8 nucleotides matching TRBD1. V lost 5 bases and J lost 1; bases outside the gene matches: 6. This CDR3 region has 14 residues. Germline assignment: CDR1 DFQATT and CDR2 SNEGSKA (reference sequence). The CDR3 loop is CSALGGTGNTEAFF. Here the CDR3 DNA reads TGCAGTGCTTTGGGGGGGACAGGGAACACTGAAGCTTTCTTT.

This clonotype was counted at least ten times. The V gene is TRBV9, the J gene TRBJ2-1; D unresolved. The CDR3 is made up of 14 amino acids. Germline V gene data show CDR1 as SGDLS and CDR2 as YYNGEE. V was shortened by 0 bases and J by 5 bases, with 9 bases between the two germline ends. The CDR3 sequence: CASSVATTNNEQFF. The CDR3 bases are TGTGCCAGCAGCGTAGCTACAACCAACAATGAGCAGTTCTTC.

This clonotype was counted ten times or more. This chain links TRBV20-1 with TRBJ1-1; D is ambiguous. This CDR3 has 12 amino acids. V was shortened by 3 bases and J by 4 bases, with 9 bases between the two germline ends. The germline gives CDR1 DFQATT, CDR2 SNEGSKA (reference sequence). The CDR3 loop reads CSASLRGTEAFF. In nucleotides, the CDR3 is TGCAGTGCTAGTCTGCGGGGCACTGAAGCTTTCTTT.

The chain carries TRBV29-1 and TRBJ2-2, with 8 bases identical to TRBD1. The CDR3 covers 13 residues. Looked up from germline, CDR1 is SQVTM and CDR2 is ANQGSEA. Losses at the gene ends were 7 bases for V and 4 bases for J; bases not matched to a gene: 5. CDR3 sequence: CSALQGVTGELFF. For the CDR3, the DNA is TGCAGCGCACTACAGGGGGTCACCGGGGAGCTGTTTTTT.

This clonotype was recorded at least ten times. This chain uses TRBV15 with TRBJ2-7; D ambiguous. The CDR3 runs 15 residues. Germline CDR1 and CDR2: LNHNV and YYDKDF (reference sequence). The ends were cut back, 5 bases at V and 2 bases at J, with 16 bases in the middle. The CDR3 sequence: CATSGVFGGTYEQYF. Written as DNA, the CDR3 is TGTGCCACCAGCGGTGTATTCGGCGGAACCTACGAGCAGTACTTC.

This clonotype was seen many times. The V gene is TRBV5-1, the J gene TRBJ1-2; possible D gene TRBD1, 6 bases. CDR3 length: 14 amino acids. The V gene's germline CDR1 is SGHRS and CDR2 YFSETQ. V lost 5 bases, J lost 1 base, and 12 bases lay in between. CDR3 residues: CASRLGGGNYGYTF. DNA of the CDR3: TGCGCCAGCAGACTCGGAGGGGGTAACTATGGCTACACCTTC.

The sample holds many counts of this clonotype. The chain recombines TRBV5-1 with TRBJ2-1; 8 nucleotides agree with TRBD2. Germline loops: CDR1 SGHRS, CDR2 YFSETQ. The CDR3 length is 15 residues. V lost 1 base and J lost 10; bases outside the gene matches: 10. The CDR3 DNA is TGCGCCAGCAGCTTGTACTGGCGGGGGGAAGAAGAGCAGTTCTTC. Its translation is CASSLYWRGEEEQFF. The full variable domain, completed using reference TRBV5-1 and TRBJ2-1, is KAGVTQTPRYLIKTRGQQVTLSCSPISGHRSVSWYQQTPGQGLQFLFEYFSETQRNKGNFPGRFSGRQFSNSRSEMNVSTLELGDSALYLCASSLYWRGEEEQFFGPGTRLTVL.

This clonotype was seen repeatedly, ten times or more. The chain links TRBV20-1 to TRBJ1-5, with 8 nucleotides matching TRBD1. This CDR3 is 15 amino acids long. Germline assignment: CDR1 DFQATT and CDR2 SNEGSKA (reference sequence). With 4 bases clipped from V and 2 bases from J, the junction kept 7 bases outside the gene matches. CDR3 nucleotides: TGCAGTGCTACTACAGGGGGTCTGGGCAATCAGCCCCAGCATTTT. The encoded protein is CSATTGGLGNQPQHF.

The chain has TRBV2 and TRBJ1-1; tentatively, D is TRBD1 (6 bases). Germline CDR1 is SNHLY and CDR2 is FYNNEI. V was pared by 11 bases and J by 0 bases, with 10 bases between. This CDR3 comprises 12 residues. The CDR3 sequence is CALNRVNTEAFF. Here the CDR3 DNA reads TGTGCCTTAAACAGGGTGAACACTGAAGCTTTCTTT.

This clonotype was seen many times. The chain combines TRBV5-1 with TRBJ1-1, with D tentatively TRBD1 (5 bases). Germline CDR1 is SGHRS and CDR2 is YFSETQ. The CDR3 contains 19 residues. V was clipped by 0 bases and J by 0 bases, with 21 bases between them. CDR3 coding DNA: TGCGCCAGCAGCTTGGTTAGTGTGGTCCGGGGGAGGATGAACACTGAAGCTTTCTTT. Translated, it gives CASSLVSVVRGRMNTEAFF.

V gene TRBV5-1 combines with J gene TRBJ1-6; tentatively, D is TRBD1 (6 bases). The CDR3 has 14 residues. Germline CDR1 is SGHRS and CDR2 is YFSETQ. The germline V and J ends were trimmed by 0 bases and 9 bases, with 10 bases remaining between them. CDR3 region: CASSLAGVGSPLHF. In DNA form, the CDR3 reads TGCGCCAGCAGCTTGGCAGGGGTCGGTTCACCCCTCCACTTT.

The chain employs TRBV6-1 and TRBJ2-3; no firm D call. The CDR3 has 15 residues. Germline V CDR1 and CDR2: MNHNS, SASEGT. Trimming shortened V by 4 bases and J by 2 bases, and 13 bases separated the two germline ends. The CDR3 coding sequence is TGTGCCAGCAGTGGATTTTCAATGACCACAGATACGCAGTATTTT. This codes for CASSGFSMTTDTQYF.

In this sample, this clonotype turned up many times. The chain uses TRBV27 and TRBJ1-5, with 8 bases fitting TRBD1. CDR1 is MNHEY and CDR2 is SMNVEV in the germline V gene (reference sequence). V shed 5 bases, J shed 7 bases, and the junction held 10 bases outside the gene matches. The CDR3 sequence is 15 residues long. The CDR3 is CASSPQQGARQPQHF. DNA of the CDR3: TGTGCCAGCAGTCCACAGCAGGGGGCCAGGCAGCCCCAGCATTTT.

At least ten counts were recorded for this clonotype. The V gene is TRBV6-5, the J gene TRBJ1-1, with TRBD1 matching over 8 bases. The CDR3 contains 17 residues. Germline CDR1 MNHEY, CDR2 SVGAGI. V trimming: 2 bases; J trimming: 4 bases; junction bases outside the gene matches: 12. The chain's CDR3 is CASSYAVRGRGGTEAFF. The CDR3, as DNA: TGTGCCAGCAGTTACGCGGTCAGGGGGCGAGGGGGCACTGAAGCTTTCTTT.

This clonotype has a count of ten or more. This chain uses TRBV5-1 with TRBJ2-6; possibly TRBD1 for D (6 bases). The V gene's germline CDR1 is SGHRS and CDR2 YFSETQ. The CDR3 totals 17 residues. Trimming left V 4 bases short and J 1 base short, with 15 bases between. DNA of the CDR3: TGCGCCAGCAGCCTCCAGGACAGTTTTTCTGGGGCCAACGTCCTGACTTTC. Its protein is CASSLQDSFSGANVLTF. The entire variable domain, with the rest obtained from reference TRBV5-1 and TRBJ2-6, is as follows: KAGVTQTPRYLIKTRGQQVTLSCSPISGHRSVSWYQQTPGQGLQFLFEYFSETQRNKGNFPGRFSGRQFSNSRSEMNVSTLELGDSALYLCASSLQDSFSGANVLTFGAGSRLTVL.

This clonotype was picked up many times. V is TRBV5-1 and J is TRBJ2-7; a possible D gene is TRBD2 (5 bases). Trimming removed 0 bases from V and 0 bases from J, with 7 bases in between. Germline-derived CDR1 and CDR2 are SGHRS and YFSETQ. CDR3 length: 14 residues. The DNA of the CDR3 is TGCGCCAGCAGCTTGGAAGGGAGCTCCTACGAGCAGTACTTC. This encodes CASSLEGSSYEQYF.

This clonotype came up many times. V is TRBV10-3 and J is TRBJ1-3; TRBD1 aligns across 9 bases. CDR1 and CDR2 (germline): ENHRY, SYGVKD. This CDR3 is 15 amino acids long. Losses at the gene ends were 11 bases for V and 0 bases for J; bases not matched to a gene: 8. The CDR3 DNA is TGTGCCTCCGGACAGGGGTCGAGCTCTGGAAACACCATATATTTT. Protein product: CASGQGSSSGNTIYF.

In its sample, this clonotype was seen many times. J is TRBJ2-7 and V is TRBV5-1; weak D call: TRBD2 (6 bases). The CDR3 runs 14 residues. The germline CDR1 and CDR2 sequences are SGHRS and YFSETQ. V was pared by 0 bases and J by 2 bases, with 9 bases between. The CDR3 protein is CASSLAGGAYEQYF. The CDR3 bases are TGCGCCAGCAGCTTGGCCGGAGGGGCCTACGAGCAGTACTTC.

There are many counts of this clonotype. The rearrangement links TRBV9 to TRBJ2-2; the match to TRBD2 covers 12 bases. The CDR3 is 18 residues long. CDR1 SGDLS and CDR2 YYNGEE come from the germline V gene. The ends lost 0 bases at V and 7 bases at J; junction bases unmatched: 10. DNA of the CDR3: TGTGCCAGCAGCGTAGCTTGGCTAGCGGGGGGGCCGGACGGGGAGCTGTTTTTT. As protein: CASSVAWLAGGPDGELFF.

This clonotype was picked up many times. This sequence joins TRBV11-2 and TRBJ2-1; 9 nucleotides match TRBD2. The ends lost 1 base at V and 4 bases at J; junction bases unmatched: 2. CDR1 and CDR2 (germline): SGHAT, FQNNGV. The CDR3 runs 15 residues. CDR3 sequence reads: CASSLGAGGYNEQFF. The CDR3 nucleotides read TGTGCCAGCAGCTTAGGGGCGGGGGGGTACAATGAGCAGTTCTTC.

This clonotype showed up many times. The rearrangement links TRBV4-1 to TRBJ2-7; D is ambiguous. CDR1 is MGHRA, CDR2 YSYEKL, per germline. The CDR3 is 14 amino acids. Trimming removed 4 bases at V and 4 bases at J, with 14 bases between. CDR3 sequence: CASSPRQAAYEQYF. The CDR3 nucleotides are TGCGCCAGCAGCCCCCGGCAGGCGGCTTACGAGCAGTACTTC.

V usage is TRBV20-1 and J usage is TRBJ2-5; 10 bases line up with TRBD2. The V gene end was trimmed by 0 bases and the J gene end by 0 bases; junction bases not matched to a gene: 1. This CDR3 is 15 amino acids long. Germline values: CDR1 DFQATT, CDR2 SNEGSKA (reference sequence). The CDR3: CSARDTSGDQETQYF. CDR3 coding DNA: TGCAGTGCTAGAGACACTAGCGGGGACCAAGAGACCCAGTACTTC.